The 28 T cell receptor beta chains below come from one sample, sequenced in a study of T cell responses to AZD1222 COVID-19 vaccine. Generated by immunoSEQ multiplex PCR, the TCRdb table keeps only in-frame clones and is missing some. The sample shows nearly 90,000 clones, 75% to 90% of them seen only once. The source material was peripheral blood, sampled 28 days after the second AZD1222 dose. These receptors all come from an adult who received the AZD1222 COVID-19 vaccine.

This chain uses TRBV11-2 with TRBJ1-2; 8 nucleotides align to TRBD1. The junction had 10 bases not matched to a gene; V was cut back by 1 base and J by 3 bases. CDR1 is SGHAT and CDR2 is FQNNGV in the germline V gene. This CDR3 is 17 amino acids long. The CDR3, as DNA: TGTGCCAGCAGCTTAGGTGGCAGGGGGCGGTGGTACTATGGCTACACCTTC. It yields the protein CASSLGGRGRWYYGYTF.

The DNA for the CDR3 is TGTGCCAGCAGTTACGCGGGCCCCGGGGGGCCAGAGACCCAGTACTTC. Translated, it gives CASSYAGPGGPETQYF. V is TRBV6-2 or TRBV6-3 and J is TRBJ2-5; a weak D match, TRBD2 (7 bases). Germline assignment: CDR1 MNHEY and CDR2 SVGEGT. CDR3 length: 16 residues. With 2 bases removed from V and 4 bases from J, the gap between germline ends came to 17 bases.

The V gene is TRBV6-5, the J gene TRBJ2-3, with TRBD1 matching 8 bases. Germline V CDR1 and CDR2: MNHEY, SVGAGI. V trimming: 10 bases; J trimming: 1 base; junction bases outside the gene matches: 10. The CDR3 covers 15 residues. The CDR3 DNA reads TGTGCCACCTCATACAGGGGGTCCCGCACAGATACGCAGTATTTT. Protein: CATSYRGSRTDTQYF.

A word on this clone: Given a much more abundant clone one base away, this may be a read error. The rearrangement links TRBV20-1 to TRBJ1-1; D is uncertain. The CDR3 has 13 amino acids. V lost 3 bases and J lost 3, with 11 bases in between. Germline lookup yields CDR1 DFQATT and CDR2 SNEGSKA (reference sequence). The CDR3 here is CSASGDGDTEAFF. Written as DNA, the CDR3 is TGCAGTGCTAGTGGCGACGGGGACACTGAAGCTTTCTTT.

V gene TRBV6-1 combines with J gene TRBJ2-5; 7 nucleotides line up with TRBD2. CDR3 length: 12 residues. CDR1 and CDR2 (germline): MNHNS, SASEGT. V dropped 7 bases and J dropped 1; count of bases not matched to a gene: 0. The CDR3 protein is CASTGGQETQYF. CDR3 DNA: TGTGCCAGCACGGGGGGCCAAGAGACCCAGTACTTC.

The chain joins TRBV5-1 to TRBJ2-3; TRBD2 agrees at 8 bases. Germline CDR1 reads SGHRS; CDR2 reads YFSETQ. The CDR3 spans 17 residues. With 2 bases clipped from V and 0 bases from J, the junction kept 8 bases outside the gene matches. The CDR3 protein is CASSLGTSGTSTDTQYF. The CDR3 nucleotides read TGCGCCAGCAGCTTAGGCACTAGCGGAACTAGCACAGATACGCAGTATTTT.

The chain joins TRBV5-1 to TRBJ1-5; 8 bases align to TRBD1. V was clipped by 4 bases and J by 7 bases; unmatched bases: 10. CDR3 size: 15 residues. Germline assignment: CDR1 SGHRS and CDR2 YFSETQ. The CDR3 here is CASSLSGGGGQPQHF. The DNA of the CDR3 is TGCGCCAGCAGCCTTTCAGGGGGCGGAGGGCAGCCCCAGCATTTT.

V and J are TRBV4-3 and TRBJ1-4, with 7 bases fitting TRBD1. The V gene end was trimmed by 2 bases and the J gene end by 12 bases; junction bases not matched to a gene: 15. Per germline, CDR1 LGHNA and CDR2 YSLEER. CDR3 length: 16 amino acids. CDR3 loop: CASSQLQGTGSLELFF. In DNA form, the CDR3 reads TGCGCCAGCAGCCAATTACAGGGGACCGGGAGCCTTGAACTGTTTTTT.

The chain couples TRBV4-2 to TRBJ2-2; 8 nucleotides agree with TRBD2. Per germline, CDR1 LGHNA and CDR2 YNFKEQ. The CDR3 sequence is 17 residues long. V trimming: 0 bases; J trimming: 6 bases; junction bases outside the gene matches: 9. The CDR3 DNA reads TGTGCCAGCAGCCAAGATCTGGCGGGGGGTGGATCCGGGGAGCTGTTTTTT. Its protein product is CASSQDLAGGGSGELFF.

The chain is built from TRBV7-9 and TRBJ1-4, with 12 nucleotides matching TRBD1. V was pared by 2 bases and J by 3 bases, with 4 bases of the junction left unmatched. Germline V gene lookup returns CDR1 SEHNR and CDR2 FQNEAQ (reference sequence). There are 17 residues in the CDR3. This CDR3 reads CASSLRGQGAPNEKLFF. The DNA of the CDR3 is TGTGCCAGCAGCTTAAGGGGACAGGGGGCACCTAATGAAAAACTGTTTTTT.

The J gene is TRBJ2-2, the V gene TRBV21-1; TRBD1, the D gene given by the table, was not confirmed from the DNA. TRBV21-1 is assigned pseudogene status. This CDR3 is built from 19 residues. The CDR3 is CASSNRGTGMNQNTGELFF. In nucleotides, the CDR3 is TGTGCCAGCAGCAATCGAGGGACAGGGATGAATCAGAACACCGGGGAGCTGTTTTTT.

This chain joins TRBV11-3 and TRBJ2-7; D tentatively reads TRBD1 or TRBD2 (5 bases each). The germline V gene encodes CDR1 SGHNT and CDR2 YENEEA. Trimming removed 6 bases from V and 7 bases from J, with 13 bases in between. The CDR3 loop spans 12 amino acids. The CDR3 here is CASRKQGGEQYF. The CDR3 DNA reads TGTGCCAGCAGAAAGCAGGGCGGGGAGCAGTACTTC. The complete variable domain, with remaining parts taken from reference TRBV11-3 and TRBJ2-7, reads EAGVVQSPRYKIIEKKQPVAFWCNPISGHNTLYWYLQNLGQGPELLIRYENEEAVDDSQLPKDRFSAERLKGVDSTLKIQPAELGDSAVYLCASRKQGGEQYFGPGTRLTVT.

V usage is TRBV24-1 and J usage is TRBJ1-5; D is unresolved. Trimming left V 1 base short and J 1 base short, with 4 bases between. CDR1 is KGHDR and CDR2 is SFDVKD in the germline V gene. The CDR3 runs to 14 residues. The CDR3 DNA sequence: TGTGCCACCAGTGATTTCCCCAGCAATCAGCCCCAGCATTTT. Residues: CATSDFPSNQPQHF.

This clone was found once. The chain couples TRBV9 to TRBJ2-7; TRBD1 matches at 9 bases. The V and J ends lost 3 bases and 4 bases, in that order; junction bases with no gene match: 5. The CDR3 covers 14 residues. The germline V gene has CDR1 SGDLS and CDR2 YYNGEE. This chain's CDR3 is CASSAGTGRYEQYF. The DNA for the CDR3 is TGTGCCAGCAGCGCCGGGACAGGGAGGTACGAGCAGTACTTC. Full variable domain (rest looked up from reference TRBV9 and TRBJ2-7): DSGVTQTPKHLITATGQRVTLRCSPRSGDLSVYWYQQSLDQGLQFLIQYYNGEERAKGNILERFSAQQFPDLHSELNLSSLELGDSALYFCASSAGTGRYEQYFGPGTRLTVT.

J is TRBJ2-2 and V is TRBV7-3; no clear D. CDR1 and CDR2 (germline): SGHTA, FQGTGA. V was cut by 2 bases and J by 5 bases, with 15 bases left in between. The CDR3 contains 16 residues. CDR3 nucleotide sequence: TGTGCCAGCAGCTTACAAGGGCCAACTCCAACCGGGGAGCTGTTTTTT. Translation: CASSLQGPTPTGELFF.

This chain joins TRBV29-1 and TRBJ1-2; possibly TRBD1 for D (6 bases). Trimming left V 6 bases short and J 8 bases short, with 16 bases between. The CDR3 covers 12 residues. Germline CDR1 reads SQVTM; CDR2 reads ANQGSEA. Here the CDR3 reads CSVQGLGGGYTF. In DNA, the CDR3 is TGCAGCGTCCAAGGGCTAGGGGGGGGCTACACCTTC.

The chain joins TRBV18 to TRBJ2-2; D possibly corresponds to TRBD2 (5 bases). V dropped 3 bases and J dropped 7 bases, with 12 bases sitting between them. From germline, CDR1 is KGHSH and CDR2 LQKENI. This CDR3 is built from 14 residues. The CDR3 loop reads CASSPLAANGELFF. For the CDR3, the DNA is TGTGCCAGCTCACCCCTAGCTGCAAACGGGGAGCTGTTTTTT.

This clone has a handful of counts. The rearrangement uses TRBV5-1 and TRBJ2-5, with 7 bases that match TRBD1. Germline V gives CDR1 SGHRS, CDR2 YFSETQ. V trimming: 5 bases; J trimming: 5 bases; junction bases outside the gene matches: 6. The CDR3 length is 13 residues. In nucleotides, the CDR3 is TGCGCCAGCAGACCGACAGGGAGTGAGACCCAGTACTTC. This gives the protein CASRPTGSETQYF.

The chain uses TRBV4-1 and TRBJ1-2; possible D gene TRBD1, 6 bases. Germline assignment: CDR1 MGHRA and CDR2 YSYEKL. The CDR3 is made up of 17 amino acids. V was pared by 0 bases and J by 7 bases, with 21 bases between. The CDR3 loop reads CASSQDLGGANRLGYTF. CDR3 DNA: TGCGCCAGCAGCCAAGATCTCGGGGGCGCGAATAGGCTTGGCTACACCTTC.

CDR3 DNA: TGTGCCAGCAGCCCTGGAACTAACTATGGCTACACCTTC. It specifies CASSPGTNYGYTF. The chain is built from TRBV7-2 and TRBJ1-2; D is unresolved. The CDR3 covers 13 residues. CDR1 and CDR2 (germline): SGHTA, FQGNSA. Deletions cut 5 bases from V and 0 bases from J, with 7 bases between.

This chain joins TRBV7-9 and TRBJ2-2; D gene uncertain. The V gene's germline CDR1 is SEHNR and CDR2 FQNEAQ (reference sequence). V dropped 3 bases and J dropped 8 bases, with 22 bases sitting between them. The CDR3 contains 17 residues. In DNA, the CDR3 is TGTGCCAGCAGCTTTACATCTGATTGGGAAATTGAGGGGGAGCTGTTTTTT. Protein sequence: CASSFTSDWEIEGELFF. The variable domain in full, with the rest retrieved from reference TRBV7-9 and TRBJ2-2, is DTGVSQNPRHKITKRGQNVTFRCDPISEHNRLYWYRQTLGQGPEFLTYFQNEAQLEKSRLLSDRFSAERPKGSFSTLEIQRTEQGDSAMYLCASSFTSDWEIEGELFFGEGSRLTVL.

This clone has more than one count but fewer than ten. The rearrangement uses TRBV7-3 and TRBJ1-2; D call uncertain. Germline V lookup: CDR1 SGHTA, CDR2 FQGTGA. The ends were cut back, 1 base at V and 5 bases at J, with 11 bases in the middle. This CDR3 is built from 14 residues. In DNA form, the CDR3 reads TGTGCCAGCAGCTTAAGTAACGTCAGGTATGGCTACACCTTC. Translating it yields CASSLSNVRYGYTF.

The V gene is TRBV30, the J gene TRBJ2-7; TRBD2 aligns across 9 bases. This CDR3 is 14 amino acids long. With 3 bases clipped from V and 2 bases from J, the junction kept 5 bases outside the gene matches. The V gene's germline CDR1 is GTSNPN and CDR2 SVGIG (reference sequence). The CDR3 nucleotides read TGTGCCTGGAGCCCGACTAGCGGTCCCTACGAGCAGTACTTC. Amino acids: CAWSPTSGPYEQYF.

V and J are TRBV12-5 and TRBJ1-2, with unresolved D. With 1 base removed from V and 5 bases from J, the gap between germline ends came to 5 bases. Germline V gives CDR1 LGHNT, CDR2 FRNRAP. This CDR3 region has 12 residues. CDR3 region: CASGLGGYGYTF. The CDR3 DNA follows: TGTGCTAGTGGTTTGGGAGGATATGGCTACACCTTC. The variable domain in full, completed from reference TRBV12-5 and TRBJ1-2, reads DARVTQTPRHKVTEMGQEVTMRCQPILGHNTVFWYRQTMMQGLELLAYFRNRAPLDDSGMPKDRFSAEMPDATLATLKIQPSEPRDSAVYFCASGLGGYGYTFGSGTRLTVV.

This clone has just one count. The V gene is TRBV3-1 (or the pseudogene TRBV3-2), the J gene TRBJ2-1; no clear D. This CDR3 spans 14 amino acids. The V end was cut by 2 bases, the J end by 2 bases, with 7 bases between. CDR1 and CDR2 (germline): LGHDT, YNNKEL (reference sequence). CDR3 DNA: TGTGCCAGCAGCCAAAGGGCCACCTACAATGAGCAGTTCTTC. Protein sequence: CASSQRATYNEQFF.

This clone was seen more than once but under ten times. The chain employs TRBV30 and TRBJ2-7; no firm D call. There are 11 residues in the CDR3. The germline V gene encodes CDR1 GTSNPN and CDR2 SVGIG (reference sequence). V lost 5 bases and J lost 7, with 12 bases in between. For the CDR3, the DNA is TGTGCCTGGGTTGCAGGAAGAGAGCAGTACTTC. Translated: CAWVAGREQYF.

The V and J genes are TRBV4-1 and TRBJ1-2; no clear D. This CDR3 comprises 13 residues. In germline, CDR1 is MGHRA, CDR2 YSYEKL. Trimming pared 2 bases from V and 8 bases from J, leaving 12 bases between. The CDR3 sequence: CASSQFGRSGYTF. As DNA, the CDR3 is TGCGCCAGCAGCCAATTCGGAAGGAGCGGCTACACCTTC.

This sequence joins TRBV28 and TRBJ2-3; D gene ambiguous. The CDR3 sequence is 12 residues long. The germline V gene encodes CDR1 MDHEN and CDR2 SYDVKM. The ends were cut back, 5 bases at V and 2 bases at J, with 5 bases in the middle. The CDR3 nucleotides read TGTGCCAGCAGTCAAAACACAGATACGCAGTATTTT. Protein sequence: CASSQNTDTQYF.